The next 20 T cell receptor beta chains were all read from a single sample in a study of response to subunit inactivated influenza vaccine. TCRdb re-analysed the RT-PCR reads in MiXCR, keeping a single row per CDR3 protein. The sample has 450,000 to 600,000 distinct CDR3 sequences, 7.5% to 8.5% seen once. Sequencing used PBMCs from blood, obtained less than 30 months after vaccination. Receptor source: a man aged 50 to 69 who received an inactivated influenza vaccine.

This clonotype has ten or more counts. The chain is built from TRBV4-3 and TRBJ2-6, with no clear D. CDR1 and CDR2 from the germline V gene are LGHNA and YSLEER. V was pared by 7 bases and J by 0 bases, with 13 bases between. There are 16 residues in the CDR3. The CDR3 DNA is TGCGCCAGCATCCCACAATTGGGCTCTGGGGCCAACGTCCTGACTTTC. Its protein is CASIPQLGSGANVLTF.

This clonotype was seen many times. At one end, the junction sequence differs from germline, possibly due to a read error. The chain uses TRBV10-3 and TRBJ2-7; D gene ambiguous. Per germline, CDR1 ENHRY and CDR2 SYGVKD. This CDR3 region has 12 residues. As DNA, the CDR3 is TGTGCCATCAGTAAGTCTCCCTACGAGCAGTACTTC. It specifies CAISKSPYEQYF.

This clonotype was seen repeatedly, ten times or more. This chain connects TRBV18 to TRBJ1-4; 9 bases are shared with TRBD1. Germline trimming cut 2 bases from V and 10 bases from J; bases unmatched to any gene: 8. The CDR3 sequence is 15 residues long. CDR1 KGHSH and CDR2 LQKENI come from the germline V gene. As DNA, the CDR3 is TGTGCCAGCTCACCAGACCGGGACAGGGCCGGAAAACTGTTTTTT. Its protein is CASSPDRDRAGKLFF.

This clonotype was counted only a few times. The chain uses TRBV20-1 and TRBJ2-3; 13 nucleotides line up with TRBD2. CDR3 length equals 14 residues. J lost 4 bases, V lost 5 bases, and 3 bases had no gene match. Looked up from germline, CDR1 is DFQATT and CDR2 is SNEGSKA (reference sequence). The CDR3 loop reads CSASTSGGSDTQYF. The CDR3 DNA reads as TGCAGTGCTTCGACTAGCGGGGGGTCAGATACGCAGTATTTT.

The J gene is TRBJ2-1, the V gene TRBV5-1, with D maybe TRBD2 (7 bases). Deletions cut 4 bases from V and 8 bases from J, with 16 bases between. This CDR3 spans 14 amino acids. Per the germline V gene, CDR1 is SGHRS and CDR2 is YFSETQ. CDR3 sequence: CASSKSGDTDEQFF. As DNA, the CDR3 is TGCGCCAGCAGCAAAAGCGGGGACACGGATGAGCAGTTCTTC.

This clonotype was detected a few times. The V call is TRBV15, the J call TRBJ2-1, with 11 bases identical to TRBD2. The CDR3 extends over 17 amino acids. Germline V gives CDR1 LNHNV, CDR2 YYDKDF (reference sequence). Unmatched junction bases numbered 8, after V lost 0 bases and J lost 7 bases. The DNA for the CDR3 is TGTGCCACCAGCAGAGATTCGCTAGCGGGGGGTGGGAATGAGCAGTTCTTC. Its protein is CATSRDSLAGGGNEQFF.

This clonotype came up a few times. V and J are TRBV20-1 and TRBJ2-2; TRBD1 matches at 7 bases. The V gene end was trimmed by 6 bases and the J gene end by 5 bases; junction bases not matched to a gene: 6. The CDR3 is 13 residues long. Germline V gene data show CDR1 as DFQATT and CDR2 as SNEGSKA (reference sequence). This chain's CDR3 is CSAPDRKTGELFF. CDR3 sequence (DNA): TGCAGTGCGCCGGACAGGAAGACCGGGGAGCTGTTTTTT.

V usage is TRBV6-5 and J usage is TRBJ2-1, with 9 bases aligning to TRBD1. The CDR3 extends over 15 amino acids. Germline CDR1 and CDR2: MNHEY and SVGAGI. V trimming: 2 bases; J trimming: 9 bases; junction bases outside the gene matches: 8. The CDR3 nucleotides read TGTGCCAGCAGTTACGGCAGACAGGGGGTGGGTGAGCAGTTCTTC. Protein sequence: CASSYGRQGVGEQFF.

The V call is TRBV28, the J call TRBJ2-1, with D unclear. V was cut by 3 bases and J by 2 bases, with 8 bases left in between. Per germline, CDR1 MDHEN and CDR2 SYDVKM. The CDR3 consists of 14 residues. This chain's CDR3 is CASSFDTPYNEQFF. DNA for the CDR3: TGTGCCAGCAGTTTTGACACCCCCTACAATGAGCAGTTCTTC.

The chain is built from TRBV29-1 and TRBJ2-6; D tentatively reads TRBD1 or TRBD2 (5 bases each). The germline gives CDR1 SQVTM, CDR2 ANQGSEA. V shed 6 bases and J shed 4 bases, with 16 bases lying between them. CDR3 length: 15 amino acids. CDR3 DNA sequence: TGCAGCGTCGGGACCGCTACCTCGGGGGCCAACGTCCTGACTTTC. This sequence encodes CSVGTATSGANVLTF. Looking up the rest from reference TRBV29-1 and TRBJ2-6 gives the full variable domain: SAVISQKPSRDICQRGTSLTIQCQVDSQVTMMFWYRQQPGQSLTLIATANQGSEATYESGFVIDKFPISRPNLTFSTLTVSNMSPEDSSIYLCSVGTATSGANVLTFGAGSRLTVL.

Ten or more counts support this clonotype. The chain is built from TRBV12-3 or TRBV12-4 and TRBJ2-3; TRBD2 matches at 10 bases. This CDR3 region has 16 residues. Unmatched junction bases numbered 5, after V lost 4 bases and J lost 1 base. The CDR3 spells CASSSLAGAGTDTQYF. CDR3 coding DNA: TGTGCCAGCAGTTCTCTAGCGGGAGCAGGCACAGATACGCAGTATTTT.

This clonotype was detected only a few times. This chain connects TRBV4-3 to TRBJ2-2, with D possibly TRBD2 on 5 matching bases. The V and J ends lost 4 bases and 1 base respectively, with 10 bases between them. The CDR3 contains 15 residues. Germline-derived CDR1 and CDR2 are LGHNA and YSLEER. CDR3 coding DNA: TGCGCCAGCAGCCCACATGCGGGGAACACCGGGGAGCTGTTTTTT. Translating gives CASSPHAGNTGELFF.

This clonotype was counted between two and nine times. V and J are TRBV7-2 and TRBJ1-6, with 10 bases that match TRBD1. Germline assignment: CDR1 SGHTA and CDR2 FQGNSA. Germline trimming cut 4 bases from V and 8 bases from J; bases unmatched to any gene: 5. The CDR3 totals 15 residues. In DNA, the CDR3 is TGTGCCAGCAGCTCGGGACAGGGGATACATTCACCCCTCCACTTT. Amino acid sequence: CASSSGQGIHSPLHF.

This clonotype was detected a few times. The genes are TRBV12-3 or TRBV12-4 and TRBJ1-2, with TRBD1 matching 10 bases. Trimming at V came to 8 bases and at J to 4 bases, leaving 7 bases not matched to a gene. This CDR3 is built from 14 residues. The CDR3 protein is CASADRGRSYGYTF. CDR3 DNA sequence: TGTGCCAGCGCAGACAGGGGGCGCAGCTATGGCTACACCTTC.

This clonotype occurred many times. CDR3 residues: CASKQLAGESGELFF. The CDR3 nucleotides read TGCGCCAGCAAACAACTAGCGGGAGAATCCGGGGAGCTGTTTTTT. The gene calls are TRBV5-1 and TRBJ2-2; 11 bases match TRBD2. V was clipped by 6 bases and J by 6 bases; unmatched bases: 7. Germline CDR1 reads SGHRS; CDR2 reads YFSETQ. CDR3 length: 15 residues. The variable domain in full, completed from reference TRBV5-1 and TRBJ2-2, reads KAGVTQTPRYLIKTRGQQVTLSCSPISGHRSVSWYQQTPGQGLQFLFEYFSETQRNKGNFPGRFSGRQFSNSRSEMNVSTLELGDSALYLCASKQLAGESGELFFGEGSRLTVL.

The sample holds a few counts of this clonotype. The rearrangement uses TRBV12-3 or TRBV12-4 and TRBJ2-7; TRBD2 might be the D (6 bases). With 3 bases removed from V and 2 bases from J, the gap between germline ends came to 11 bases. The CDR3 runs to 14 residues. The DNA of the CDR3 is TGTGCCAGCAGTTTCCTGCGGGGAGCCTACGAGCAGTACTTC. Its protein product is CASSFLRGAYEQYF.

This clonotype was detected ten times or more. The rearrangement joins TRBV7-8 to TRBJ2-5, with TRBD2 matching over 7 bases. V gave up 7 bases and J gave up 3 bases; unmatched junction bases: 17. The CDR3 extends over 17 amino acids. Germline values: CDR1 SGHVS, CDR2 FQNEAQ. CDR3 nucleotides: TGTGCCAGCATGCGAATATTAGCGGGCAAACCAAAAGAGACCCAGTACTTC. Its translation: CASMRILAGKPKETQYF.

This chain uses TRBV2 with TRBJ2-7; 12 nucleotides line up with TRBD1. Germline V lookup: CDR1 SNHLY, CDR2 FYNNEI. The V segment lost 6 bases and the J segment 6 bases; nucleotides outside the gene matches: 12. The CDR3 has 16 amino acids. The CDR3 sequence: CASRYSPGQGASEQYF. DNA for the CDR3: TGTGCCAGCAGATACTCTCCGGGACAGGGGGCTTCCGAGCAGTACTTC.

This clonotype was picked up a small number of times. The chain couples TRBV7-9 to TRBJ2-5, with TRBD2 as a possible D gene (6 bases). Germline CDR1 SEHNR, CDR2 FQNEAQ (reference sequence). Trimming removed 4 bases from V and 4 bases from J, with 10 bases in between. The CDR3 covers 13 residues. Here the CDR3 DNA reads TGTGCCAGCAGCTCGAAGCGGGTAGAGACCCAGTACTTC. Its protein product is CASSSKRVETQYF.

This clonotype occurred a few times. This rearrangement joins TRBV20-1 to TRBJ2-4, with D perhaps matching TRBD1 (6 bases). This CDR3 has 17 amino acids. Germline lookup yields CDR1 DFQATT and CDR2 SNEGSKA (reference sequence). Trimming took off 0 bases at V and 0 bases at J, with 15 bases between the two ends. The DNA of the CDR3 is TGCAGTGCTAGAGAAAGGACAGCTTATCCAGCCAAAAACATTCAGTACTTC. It yields the protein CSARERTAYPAKNIQYF.